The rows below give T cell receptor beta chains drawn from one sample of a study of T cells in Graves' hyperthyroidism and ophthalmopathy. TCRdb independently ran MiXCR on the multiplex PCR reads; one entry per CDR3 protein. The sample holds hundreds of thousands of distinct CDR3 sequences, around 16% seen once. The sequencing sample was made of blood. The source is a woman in her 30s with Graves' hyperthyroidism. Both conserved end residues are part of each CDR3. The D gene is left open where the match is weak. Rows may omit the clone size; those that give it use once, few, many or a size class.

j_call cdr3_length clone_size v_call d_call cdr3_aa cdr3_nt
TRBJ2-2 15 NA TRBV11-2 NA CAGSLAQSNTGELFF TGTGCCGGCAGCTTAGCCCAATCGAACACCGGGGAGCTGTTTTTT
TRBJ2-5 15 many TRBV6-2/TRBV6-3 TRBD2 CASSYSGLAWETQYF TGTGCCAGCAGTTACTCGGGACTAGCCTGGGAGACCCAGTACTTC
TRBJ2-7 14 many TRBV27 NA CASRTGWEPHEQYF TGTGCCAGCCGAACAGGGTGGGAGCCCCACGAGCAGTACTTC
TRBJ2-3 15 many TRBV3-1 NA CASSQSAGATDTQYF TGTGCCAGCAGCCAAAGCGCAGGGGCAACAGATACGCAGTATTTT
TRBJ2-3 13 many TRBV28 NA CASSLTYTDTQYF TGTGCCAGCAGTTTGACTTACACAGATACGCAGTATTTT
TRBJ2-1 17 NA TRBV29-1 TRBD2 CSVVSPAGYLNYNEQFF TGCAGCGTTGTCTCCCCAGCGGGATACTTAAACTACAATGAGCAGTTCTTC
TRBJ2-2 15 many TRBV3-1 NA CASSPGTRRSGELFF TGTGCCAGCAGTCCCGGGACTCGTCGGAGCGGGGAGCTGTTTTTT
TRBJ2-1 16 NA TRBV5-1 TRBD2 CASSLRAGVAYNEQFF TGCGCCAGCAGCTTGAGGGCGGGAGTGGCTTACAATGAGCAGTTCTTC
TRBJ1-1 14 many TRBV12-3/TRBV12-4 TRBD1 CASSFPGQGTEAFF TGTGCCAGCAGTTTTCCGGGACAGGGGACTGAAGCTTTCTTT
TRBJ1-1 13 many TRBV28 NA CASSSSVNTEAFF TGTGCCAGCAGTTCCTCGGTGAACACTGAAGCTTTCTTT
TRBJ2-3 14 many TRBV3-1 NA CASSQVTEADTQYF TGTGCCAGCAGCCAAGTAACAGAAGCAGATACGCAGTATTTT
TRBJ2-7 14 many TRBV7-2 NA CASSSVRGSYEQYF TGTGCCAGCAGCTCCGTGCGGGGCTCCTACGAGCAGTACTTC
TRBJ2-1 16 NA TRBV4-3 NA CASSQDLDGPYNEQFF TGCGCCAGCAGCCAAGACCTTGATGGGCCTTACAATGAGCAGTTCTTC
TRBJ2-1 15 many TRBV7-6 TRBD2 CASSLERLAFDEQFF TGTGCCAGCAGCTTAGAACGACTAGCTTTCGATGAGCAGTTCTTC
TRBJ2-7 13 NA TRBV29-1 TRBD2 CSAETSGFVEQYF TGCAGCGCCGAGACTAGCGGGTTTGTCGAGCAGTACTTC
TRBJ1-1 13 NA TRBV30 TRBD1 CAWSFSGGIEAFF TGTGCCTGGAGTTTTTCAGGGGGGATTGAAGCTTTCTTT
TRBJ1-1 13 few TRBV9 NA CASSVSGGEEAFF TGTGCCAGCAGCGTATCCGGAGGAGAGGAAGCTTTCTTT
TRBJ2-7 15 many TRBV20-1 TRBD1 CSAREGQGARDEQYF TGCAGTGCTAGAGAGGGACAGGGGGCGCGGGACGAGCAGTACTTC
TRBJ2-7 16 few TRBV20-1 TRBD2 CSAPGPGGGFGYEQYF TGCAGTGCTCCGGGGCCGGGGGGGGGCTTCGGCTACGAGCAGTACTTC
TRBJ2-7 11 few TRBV24-1 NA CATGQGDEQYF TGTGCCACCGGCCAGGGAGACGAGCAGTACTTC
TRBJ2-7 16 many TRBV2 TRBD2 CASRRLAGSSSYEQYF TGTGCCAGCAGGCGGCTAGCGGGAAGCAGCTCCTACGAGCAGTACTTC
TRBJ2-1 15 many TRBV6-2/TRBV6-3 NA CASSRTVSSYNEQFF TGTGCCAGCAGCCGCACAGTGAGCTCCTACAATGAGCAGTTCTTC
TRBJ2-7 12 NA TRBV24-1 NA CATSLDSYEQYF TGTGCCACCAGCCTTGACAGCTACGAGCAGTACTTC
TRBJ1-5 17 NA TRBV2 NA CASSKRPLGGSDQPQHF TGTGCCAGCAGCAAACGCCCTTTAGGAGGTTCGGATCAGCCCCAGCATTTT
TRBJ1-1 12 few TRBV4-1 NA CASSQRGGEAFF TGCGCCAGCAGCCAGCGGGGCGGTGAAGCTTTCTTT
TRBJ2-2 14 many TRBV3-1 TRBD1 CASSPVPGQGRLFF TGTGCCAGCAGCCCCGTCCCGGGACAGGGAAGGCTGTTTTTT
TRBJ2-7 14 few TRBV30 TRBD1 CAWSRTGLTYEQYF TGTGCCTGGAGTCGGACAGGGTTAACCTACGAGCAGTACTTC
TRBJ1-4 14 many TRBV28 TRBD1 CASRLGQYREKLFF TGTGCCAGCAGGTTGGGACAGTATCGTGAAAAACTGTTTTTT
TRBJ2-1 15 few TRBV5-1 NA CASSLESGPYNEQFF TGCGCCAGCAGCTTGGAGAGCGGACCCTACAATGAGCAGTTCTTC
TRBJ2-1 17 many TRBV5-8 NA CASSLVVARDSNNEQFF TGTGCCAGCAGCTTGGTAGTAGCCCGAGACTCCAACAATGAGCAGTTCTTC
TRBJ2-1 16 few TRBV4-3 NA CASSQDHPGPYNEQFF TGCGCCAGCAGCCAAGATCACCCCGGGCCGTACAATGAGCAGTTCTTC
TRBJ2-3 17 NA TRBV7-9 TRBD2 CASSTGTSGRKVDTQYF TGTGCCAGCAGCACCGGGACTAGCGGGAGGAAGGTAGATACGCAGTATTTT
TRBJ2-7 13 NA TRBV4-1 NA CASSQLRASEQYF TGCGCCAGCAGCCAACTAAGGGCTAGCGAGCAGTACTTC
TRBJ1-5 15 many TRBV20-1 NA CSAPRDGNSNQPQHF TGCAGTGCTCCCCGGGACGGCAATAGCAATCAGCCCCAGCATTTT
TRBJ2-3 13 many TRBV7-9 NA CASSPDSTDTQYF TGTGCCAGCAGCCCAGACAGCACAGATACGCAGTATTTT
TRBJ1-6 13 NA TRBV7-2 TRBD1 CASSPGQGATLHF TGTGCCAGCAGCCCGGGACAGGGGGCGACCCTCCACTTT
TRBJ2-3 12 many TRBV7-9 NA CASSWRVDTQYF TGTGCCAGCAGCTGGCGGGTGGATACGCAGTATTTT
TRBJ2-7 14 few TRBV14 TRBD1 CASSRAGTDYEQYF TGTGCCAGCAGCCGCGCCGGGACAGACTACGAGCAGTACTTC
TRBJ1-3 14 NA TRBV11-3 NA CASSFSVSGNTIYF TGTGCCAGCAGCTTTTCAGTCTCTGGAAACACCATATATTTT
TRBJ1-2 15 NA TRBV27 NA CASSSGAGTLYGYTF TGTGCCAGCAGTTCCGGGGCAGGGACCCTCTATGGCTACACCTTC
TRBJ2-7 13 NA TRBV2 TRBD2 CASSREGRYEQYF TGTGCCAGCAGTCGGGAGGGCCGCTACGAGCAGTACTTC
TRBJ2-7 13 many TRBV3-1 NA CASSQAGTYEQYF TGTGCCAGCAGCCAAGCAGGTACCTACGAGCAGTACTTC
TRBJ2-4 16 many TRBV28 NA CASRVNRLLAKNIQYF TGTGCCAGCAGGGTAAACAGGTTACTAGCCAAAAACATTCAGTACTTC
TRBJ2-3 17 many TRBV11-2 TRBD2 CASSLGAAGGPSDTQYF TGTGCCAGCAGCTTAGGGGCGGCGGGAGGGCCCTCAGATACGCAGTATTTT
TRBJ1-6 14 NA TRBV6-5 TRBD1 CASSYVQGDSPLHF TGTGCCAGCAGTTATGTCCAGGGGGATTCACCCCTCCACTTT
TRBJ1-2 14 few TRBV5-1 NA CASSPREGNYGYTF TGCGCCAGCAGTCCCAGGGAGGGTAACTATGGCTACACCTTC
TRBJ2-7 14 many TRBV12-3/TRBV12-4 NA CASILEGHSYEQYF TGTGCCAGCATCCTGGAGGGCCACTCCTACGAGCAGTACTTC
TRBJ2-1 12 many TRBV25-1 NA CASSWRVNEQFF TGTGCCAGCAGTTGGAGGGTCAATGAGCAGTTCTTC
TRBJ2-4 16 few TRBV11-2 NA CASSLGPGLAKNIQYF TGTGCCAGCAGCTTAGGGCCGGGGCTCGCCAAAAACATTCAGTACTTC
TRBJ1-6 17 few TRBV5-6 TRBD1 CASSFGVTGAFDSPLHF TGTGCCAGCAGCTTCGGGGTGACAGGGGCCTTTGATTCACCCCTCCACTTT
TRBJ2-2 17 few TRBV20-1 TRBD2 CSARDPFDSGFAGELFF TGCAGTGCTAGAGACCCCTTTGATAGCGGGTTTGCCGGGGAGCTGTTTTTT
TRBJ1-6 17 few TRBV20-1 NA CSARVGQGRVHNSPLHF TGCAGTGCTAGAGTTGGGCAGGGACGGGTTCATAATTCACCCCTCCACTTT
TRBJ2-5 15 few TRBV19 TRBD2 CASSPLRAGGETQYF TGTGCCAGTAGTCCGCTCAGAGCGGGAGGCGAGACCCAGTACTTC
TRBJ1-1 14 NA TRBV6-5 TRBD1 CASSYEDRAAEAFF TGTGCCAGCAGTTACGAAGACAGGGCGGCGGAAGCTTTCTTT